The clone carrying this TCR beta chain was found many times. Its matching antigen is unknown. The data derive from a study of T cell repertoires in cytomegalovirus infection. As for the study in general: Public TCR beta signatures were indicative of both CMV infection and a matching HLA type.

TCRdb reprocessed the reads via MiXCR and lists one record per CDR3 protein. The data contain 250,000 to 300,000 distinct CDR3 sequences, around 9% of them singletons. Regarding the study as a whole: Using cumulative public TCR beta family frequency, the authors identified those who carried CMV together with the relevant HLA. Clonotype analysis showed dominance of the ex vivo response by HLA-C-restricted CMV-specific TCR beta clonotypes.

CDR1 is SGHTA, CDR2 FQGNSA, per germline. This CDR3 contains 13 residues. V was shortened by 2 bases and J by 3 bases, with 7 bases between the two germline ends. This receptor was identified in a human donor in good health (CMV status not recorded). Some clones in this sample may be carry-over from other donors' samples. V usage is TRBV7-2 and J usage is TRBJ1-1; no definite D call. The source material was PBMCs. CDR3 in amino acids: CASSLFRDTEAFF. CDR3 coding DNA: TGTGCCAGCAGCTTATTTCGGGACACTGAAGCTTTCTTT.